This is a list of T cell receptor beta chains from one sample in a study of shared clonotypes between healthy human individuals. The method was immunoSEQ multiplex PCR; TCRdb's version includes in-frame clones alone and lacks a portion of them. The sample lists about 2.4 million clones; 80% to 95% were seen once. Sequenced sample: naive CD4+ T cells from PBMCs. These receptor sequences come from a man aged 18-30 years in good health. Some clones in this sample may be carry-over from other donors' samples. Each CDR3 is given with its conserved first and last residue. Each record gives: CDR3 protein, CDR3 DNA, J gene, clone size, V gene, D gene. The D gene is left open where the match is weak. Clone sizes are given selectively: once, few, many, or a class where the clone is expanded.

cdr3_aa: CASTRTGSGNTIYF
cdr3_nt: TGTGCCAGTACACGGACAGGCTCTGGAAACACCATATATTTT
j_call: TRBJ1-3
clone_size: NA
v_call: TRBV19
d_call: TRBD1

cdr3_aa: CSVDGSYRGQETQYF
cdr3_nt: TGCAGCGTGGATGGTTCCTACAGGGGGCAAGAGACCCAGTACTTC
j_call: TRBJ2-5
clone_size: once
v_call: TRBV29-1
d_call: TRBD1

cdr3_aa: CSVAGTSGTGANVLTF
cdr3_nt: TGCAGCGTTGCCGGGACTAGCGGAACTGGGGCCAACGTCCTGACTTTC
j_call: TRBJ2-6
clone_size: NA
v_call: TRBV29-1
d_call: TRBD2

cdr3_aa: CASILSGSRQETQYF
cdr3_nt: TGTGCCAGCATTCTTAGCGGGAGCCGCCAAGAGACCCAGTACTTC
j_call: TRBJ2-5
clone_size: NA
v_call: TRBV2
d_call: TRBD2

cdr3_aa: CASSLGRNNEQFF
cdr3_nt: TGTGCCAGCAGCTTAGGCAGGAACAATGAGCAGTTCTTC
j_call: TRBJ2-1
clone_size: NA
v_call: TRBV7-3
d_call: NA

cdr3_aa: CSAGRGAEQYF
cdr3_nt: TGCAGTGCTGGCAGGGGTGCCGAGCAGTACTTC
j_call: TRBJ2-7
clone_size: NA
v_call: TRBV20-1
d_call: NA

cdr3_aa: CASSQVPGRDNEQFF
cdr3_nt: TGCGCCAGCAGCCAGGTCCCTGGTAGGGACAATGAGCAGTTCTTC
j_call: TRBJ2-1
clone_size: NA
v_call: TRBV5-1
d_call: NA

cdr3_aa: CASRGGIQETQYF
cdr3_nt: TGTGCCAGCAGGGGGGGGATCCAAGAGACCCAGTACTTC
j_call: TRBJ2-5
clone_size: NA
v_call: TRBV2
d_call: TRBD2

cdr3_aa: CASRAGSTGELFF
cdr3_nt: TGTGCCAGCAGGGCAGGGTCTACCGGGGAGCTGTTTTTT
j_call: TRBJ2-2
clone_size: few
v_call: TRBV7-2
d_call: NA

cdr3_aa: CASSEKGKDPATNEKLFF
cdr3_nt: TGTGCCAGCAGCGAAAAGGGAAAAGACCCCGCAACTAATGAAAAACTGTTTTTT
j_call: TRBJ1-4
clone_size: NA
v_call: TRBV9
d_call: NA

cdr3_aa: CSVEVGPGSYEQYF
cdr3_nt: TGCAGCGTTGAAGTGGGGCCAGGATCCTACGAGCAGTACTTC
j_call: TRBJ2-7
clone_size: NA
v_call: TRBV29-1
d_call: NA

cdr3_aa: CASSQQGANTEAFF
cdr3_nt: TGCGCCAGCAGCCAGCAGGGGGCGAACACTGAAGCTTTCTTT
j_call: TRBJ1-1
clone_size: few
v_call: TRBV4-3
d_call: TRBD1

cdr3_aa: CASRTSTGGYTF
cdr3_nt: TGTGCCAGCAGAACAAGTACCGGCGGCTACACCTTC
j_call: TRBJ1-2
clone_size: NA
v_call: TRBV28
d_call: NA

cdr3_aa: CASSLQGQGYYGYTF
cdr3_nt: TGTGCCAGCAGTTTACAGGGACAGGGGTACTATGGCTACACCTTC
j_call: TRBJ1-2
clone_size: NA
v_call: TRBV28
d_call: TRBD1

cdr3_aa: CASRKDRIDTQYF
cdr3_nt: TGTGCCAGCAGAAAGGACCGCATAGATACGCAGTATTTT
j_call: TRBJ2-3
clone_size: NA
v_call: TRBV11-1
d_call: NA

cdr3_aa: CASSLGGLAGGDTQYF
cdr3_nt: TGTGCCAGCAGCTTAGGAGGACTAGCGGGAGGAGATACGCAGTATTTT
j_call: TRBJ2-3
clone_size: NA
v_call: TRBV11-3
d_call: TRBD2

cdr3_aa: CASSLGHGEQYF
cdr3_nt: TGTGCCAGCAGTTTGGGCCATGGCGAGCAGTACTTC
j_call: TRBJ2-7
clone_size: NA
v_call: TRBV28
d_call: NA

cdr3_aa: CASKVQETQYF
cdr3_nt: TGTGCCAGCAAAGTACAAGAGACCCAGTACTTC
j_call: TRBJ2-5
clone_size: NA
v_call: TRBV6-5
d_call: NA

cdr3_aa: CASRRVFPETQYF
cdr3_nt: TGCGCCAGCAGGCGGGTATTCCCAGAGACCCAGTACTTC
j_call: TRBJ2-5
clone_size: NA
v_call: TRBV5-1
d_call: NA

cdr3_aa: CASSVGLSQETQYF
cdr3_nt: TGCGCCAGCAGCGTAGGATTGTCGCAAGAGACCCAGTACTTC
j_call: TRBJ2-5
clone_size: once
v_call: TRBV5-1
d_call: NA

cdr3_aa: CASSLLSRTGGLGTGANVLTF
cdr3_nt: TGTGCCAGCAGTTTATTGAGTAGGACAGGGGGCCTCGGGACCGGGGCCAACGTCCTGACTTTC
j_call: TRBJ2-6
clone_size: NA
v_call: TRBV27
d_call: TRBD1

cdr3_aa: CASSAVPSTEETQYF
cdr3_nt: TGTGCCAGCAGCGCCGTCCCTTCCACGGAGGAGACCCAGTACTTC
j_call: TRBJ2-5
clone_size: NA
v_call: TRBV9
d_call: NA

cdr3_aa: CASSVGDRAEAFF
cdr3_nt: TGTGCCAGCAGCGTAGGGGACAGGGCTGAAGCTTTCTTT
j_call: TRBJ1-1
clone_size: few
v_call: TRBV9
d_call: TRBD1